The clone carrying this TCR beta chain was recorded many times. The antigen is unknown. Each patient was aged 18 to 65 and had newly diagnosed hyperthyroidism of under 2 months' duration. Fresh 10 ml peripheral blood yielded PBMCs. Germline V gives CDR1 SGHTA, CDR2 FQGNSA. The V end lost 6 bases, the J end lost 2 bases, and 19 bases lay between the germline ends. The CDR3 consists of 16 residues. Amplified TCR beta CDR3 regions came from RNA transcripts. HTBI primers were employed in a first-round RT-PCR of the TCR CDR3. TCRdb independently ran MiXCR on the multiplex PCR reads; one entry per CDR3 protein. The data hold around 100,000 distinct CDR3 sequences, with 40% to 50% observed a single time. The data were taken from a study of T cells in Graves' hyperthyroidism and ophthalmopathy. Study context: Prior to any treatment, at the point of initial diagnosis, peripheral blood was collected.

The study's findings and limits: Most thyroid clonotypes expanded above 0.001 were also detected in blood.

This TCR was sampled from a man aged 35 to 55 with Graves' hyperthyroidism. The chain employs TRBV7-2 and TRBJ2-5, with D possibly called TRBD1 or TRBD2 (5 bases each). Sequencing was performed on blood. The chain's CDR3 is CASSLHWDREQETQYF. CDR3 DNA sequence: TGTGCCAGCAGTCTGCACTGGGACCGTGAACAAGAGACCCAGTACTTC.